The TCR beta chain described here comes from a study of T cell responses to AZD1222 COVID-19 vaccine (dated by TCRdb to about 2021). The study in broad terms: AZD1222 recipients given second doses at about 4 weeks or at about 12 weeks were pooled, since spike-specific TCR depth and breadth were not found to differ between the two schedules. A total of about 230 trial participants underwent TCR sequencing, of whom around 200 received two doses of AZD1222 and roughly 25 received two doses of the MenACWY control vaccine. Trial participants were enrolled by age into subgroups of 18-55, 56-69 and 70-plus years, and 148, 28 and 57 TCR-sequenced participants, respectively, were included in these subgroups. General conclusions and limits of the study: After two AZD1222 doses, both the breadth and the depth of spike-specific TCRs were significantly higher than at day 0 and than in MenACWY recipients. Because no day 14 peak-response samples were available, the repertoires could be characterized only after the peak T cell response. Participants were mostly white British and included more females than males, and it was suggested by the authors that clonal diversity may have been underestimated. Conclusions about previously exposed vaccinees are limited, since just a handful of AZD1222 recipients were seropositive for SARS-CoV-2 at baseline. CD4 TCRs associated with the vaccine covered the entire spike protein, and the dominant responses were in regions 160-218 and 743-854. In the small 56-69-year group, the increase in depth fell short of significance, most likely because of low power. Epitopes outside the regions mutated in the B.1.351 and B.1.1.7 variants were reportedly recognized by nearly half of the unique spike-specific TCRs.

Cut back by 4 bases and 4 bases, the V and J ends lie 17 bases apart. The CDR3 numbers 16 residues from cysteine through phenylalanine. Of the read, only the CDR3 DNA is kept; its 48 bases are in frame from base 1. The germline V gene yields MNHEY for CDR1 and SVGAGI for CDR2. The CDR3 regions of human TCRbeta chains were subjected to immunosequencing. For the original study's pipeline: TCRs in the repertoires were matched against a reference library of SARS-CoV-2-specific TCRs that had been generated with the MIRA antigen-specificity platform. Breadth was defined as the fraction of unique TCRs that were SARS-CoV-2-associated, and depth was defined as the fraction of total T cells that were SARS-CoV-2-associated. Each spike-specific TCR was assigned to its reactive spike region and to a CD4 or CD8 class using the MIRA data. Log10-transformed breadth and depth values were compared by one-way ANOVA with Sidak's multiple comparisons tests. What TCRdb holds here is the immuneACCESS table cut down to in-frame rearrangements. Part of the clones is not present; checked against another copy, under half of the missing clones reflect an unresolved V gene, and the others are unexplained. Clonal size and the V and J genes are those of that table, whereas D and trimming came from the DNA. Recorded for this sample are about 130,000 clones; more than 85% of them occurred a single time. The top ten clonotypes cover about 5.1% of the sample.

This sample's time point label indicates: baseline before first vaccination. Vaccinee samples were obtained from the UK trials COV001 and COV002, which included a single-blind randomized controlled phase 2/3 trial of AZD1222 (ChAdOx1 nCoV-19) in healthy adults. Trial participant PBMC samples were collected at day 0 and day 28 after the second dose for TCRbeta chain sequencing. This clone appeared once. This clone's antigen is unknown. Base qualities are not provided; no much larger clone lies one nucleotide away. The rearranged chain carries TRBV6-5 and TRBJ1-3; the D gene is not confidently resolved. Source: peripheral blood, taken on day 0 of AZD1222 vaccination. The sequence derives from an adult in good health. The nucleotides are TGTGCCAGCAGTTCAAAGTTGGTCCTTTCAGGAAACACCATATATTTT. Its protein is CASSSKLVLSGNTIYF.